One sample yielded the 25 T cell receptor beta chains listed below, sequenced in a study of CD8+CD57+ T cells in acquired aplastic anemia. Both TCR beta VDJ combination and CDR3 sequence profiling were carried out. Genomic DNA was the template for this profiling. TCRdb reprocessed the reads via MiXCR and lists one record per CDR3 protein. The top ten hold around 45% of the sample, which has fewer than 200,000 distinct CDR3 sequences, 55% to 80% seen once. Specimen: sorted CD4+, CD8+, or CD8+CD57+ T cells (not recorded which) from PBMCs. The receptors here all came from a human donor in good health.

The chain combines TRBV19 with TRBJ1-6, with TRBD1 identical over 9 bases. CDR1 and CDR2 from the germline V gene are LNHDA and SQIVND (reference sequence). The V segment lost 0 bases and the J segment 10 bases; nucleotides outside the gene matches: 4. The CDR3 covers 15 residues. CDR3 region: CASSIERTGASPLHF. CDR3 coding DNA: TGTGCCAGTAGTATAGAACGGACAGGGGCATCACCCCTCCACTTT.

The rearrangement links TRBV5-4 to TRBJ1-6; 7 nucleotides line up with TRBD1. The V gene end was trimmed by 3 bases and the J gene end by 6 bases; junction bases not matched to a gene: 3. The CDR3 consists of 14 residues. Per the germline V gene, CDR1 is SGHNT and CDR2 is YYREEE (reference sequence). The CDR3 DNA sequence: TGTGCCAGCAGCTGGGGACAGACTAATTCACCCCTCCACTTT. Protein product: CASSWGQTNSPLHF.

The gene calls are TRBV19 and TRBJ1-3; D not certain. The CDR3 covers 15 residues. V was pared by 6 bases and J by 2 bases, with 14 bases between. Germline-derived CDR1 and CDR2 are LNHDA and SQIVND (reference sequence). CDR3 loop: CASRPAGGPGNTIYF. The CDR3 DNA follows: TGTGCCAGTAGACCAGCGGGAGGGCCTGGAAACACCATATATTTT.

The CDR3 here is CASSLAPAYEQYF. As DNA, the CDR3 is TGTGCCAGCAGCTTAGCGCCCGCCTACGAGCAGTACTTC. V and J are TRBV7-6 and TRBJ2-7; D is uncertain. The CDR3 contains 13 residues. V lost 0 bases and J 2 bases, leaving 5 bases between the germline ends. From germline, CDR1 is SGHVS and CDR2 FNYEAQ.

This chain connects TRBV19 to TRBJ2-3; 8 nucleotides agree with TRBD2. Trimming removed 8 bases from V and 3 bases from J; junction bases left unmatched: 7. The CDR3 sequence is 14 residues long. Germline V CDR1 and CDR2: LNHDA, SQIVND (reference sequence). CDR3 nucleotide sequence: TGTGCCAGTGGACGGGGGGGCTGGACAGATACGCAGTATTTT. The encoded protein is CASGRGGWTDTQYF.

V is TRBV12-5 and J is TRBJ1-2; 8 bases align to TRBD1. The CDR3 runs 14 residues. Germline CDR1 and CDR2: LGHNT and FRNRAP. The ends lost 6 bases at V and 7 bases at J; junction bases unmatched: 10. The CDR3 DNA reads TGTGCTAGTGGCCCTGGACAGGGAGAAGGTGGCTACACCTTC. Residues: CASGPGQGEGGYTF.

The gene calls are TRBV7-9 and TRBJ1-2; D possibly corresponds to TRBD1 (6 bases). V shed 5 bases and J shed 3 bases, with 19 bases lying between them. CDR1 and CDR2 (germline): SEHNR, FQNEAQ (reference sequence). The CDR3 loop spans 16 amino acids. CDR3 bases: TGTGCCAGCAGCCAACCCGGTCGACAGGCATACTATGGCTACACCTTC. Protein product: CASSQPGRQAYYGYTF. Drawing the rest from reference TRBV7-9 and TRBJ1-2, the complete variable domain is DTGVSQNPRHKITKRGQNVTFRCDPISEHNRLYWYRQTLGQGPEFLTYFQNEAQLEKSRLLSDRFSAERPKGSFSTLEIQRTEQGDSAMYLCASSQPGRQAYYGYTFGSGTRLTVV.

V is TRBV11-2 and J is TRBJ1-2; D may be TRBD1 (5 bases). The CDR3 runs 13 residues. Trimming took 6 bases from V and 6 from J, leaving 14 bases between them. CDR1 and CDR2 (germline): SGHAT, FQNNGV. The CDR3 here is CASSSSGVDGYTF. DNA for the CDR3: TGTGCCAGCAGTTCATCGGGGGTTGATGGCTACACCTTC.

This clonotype was detected ten times or more. This chain joins TRBV19 and TRBJ2-2; D might be TRBD1 (6 bases). The ends were cut back, 7 bases at V and 0 bases at J, with 9 bases in the middle. Germline V gene lookup returns CDR1 LNHDA and CDR2 SQIVND (reference sequence). The CDR3 contains 14 residues. CDR3 sequence: CASKTGPNTGELFF. The CDR3 nucleotides read TGTGCCAGTAAGACAGGCCCGAACACCGGGGAGCTGTTTTTT.

This clonotype was counted many times. Here the CDR3 reads CASSVVASGSNEQFF. As DNA, the CDR3 is TGTGCCAGCAGCGTAGTGGCTAGCGGGAGTAATGAGCAGTTCTTC. This chain links TRBV9 with TRBJ2-1; 10 bases align to TRBD2. The CDR3 spans 15 residues. With V trimmed by 0 bases and J by 7 bases, 4 bases remained unmatched. Germline CDR1 is SGDLS and CDR2 is YYNGEE.

The CDR3 coding sequence is TGTGCCAGCAGCTTGTGGCCCGGGGAGCTGTTTTTT. It yields the protein CASSLWPGELFF. This chain joins TRBV7-9 and TRBJ2-2; D gene unclear. V was cut by 3 bases and J by 6 bases, with 5 bases left in between. The CDR3 loop spans 12 amino acids. The germline CDR1 and CDR2 sequences are SEHNR and FQNEAQ (reference sequence). The full variable domain, its missing parts supplied by reference TRBV7-9 and TRBJ2-2, is DTGVSQNPRHKITKRGQNVTFRCDPISEHNRLYWYRQTLGQGPEFLTYFQNEAQLEKSRLLSDRFSAERPKGSFSTLEIQRTEQGDSAMYLCASSLWPGELFFGEGSRLTVL.

The chain employs TRBV2 and TRBJ1-2; no reliable D call. This CDR3 is built from 15 residues. The germline gives CDR1 SNHLY, CDR2 FYNNEI. Trimming pared 4 bases from V and 4 bases from J, leaving 16 bases between. CDR3 bases: TGTGCCAGCAGTGTCGTCACAGTTTTAGGCTATGGCTACACCTTC. Protein product: CASSVVTVLGYGYTF.

Comment on this clonotype: The junction shows a germline mismatch at one end, possibly a read error. The J gene is TRBJ2-7, the V gene TRBV12-5; D remains ambiguous. Germline-derived CDR1 and CDR2 are LGHNT and FRNRAP. The CDR3 spans 12 residues. The CDR3 nucleotides are TGTGCTAGTGGGTGGCCCCAGGTCGAGCAGCACTTC. Its protein product is CASGWPQVEQHF.

The chain joins TRBV9 to TRBJ2-1, with TRBD2 matching 12 bases. Trimming removed 4 bases from V and 6 bases from J; junction bases left unmatched: 8. This CDR3 contains 16 residues. Germline CDR1 reads SGDLS; CDR2 reads YYNGEE. CDR3 bases: TGTGCCAGCAGCCCCCGACTAGCGGGGGAACTCAATGAGCAGTTCTTC. Its translation is CASSPRLAGELNEQFF.

The CDR3 DNA follows: TGTGCCAGCAGTGGAGAAGGGAACACTGAAGCTTTCTTT. Residues: CASSGEGNTEAFF. This chain uses TRBV2 with TRBJ1-1; the D is unclear. CDR1 SNHLY and CDR2 FYNNEI come from the germline V gene. The CDR3 spans 13 residues. V lost 4 bases, J lost 1 base, and 7 bases lay in between.

V and J are TRBV7-2 and TRBJ2-7; possibly TRBD2 for D (6 bases). V lost 5 bases and J 0 bases, leaving 14 bases between the germline ends. The CDR3 is 15 amino acids. Germline CDR1 SGHTA, CDR2 FQGNSA. This CDR3 is CASSPRAGPSYEQYF. CDR3 DNA: TGTGCCAGCAGCCCAAGGGCGGGACCCTCCTACGAGCAGTACTTC. The full variable domain, in which reference TRBV7-2 and TRBJ2-7 provide the parts outside the CDR3, is GAGVSQSPSNKVTEKGKDVELRCDPISGHTALYWYRQSLGQGLEFLIYFQGNSAPDKSGLPSDRFSAERTGGSVSTLTIQRTQQEDSAVYLCASSPRAGPSYEQYFGPGTRLTVT.

The chain has TRBV20-1 and TRBJ2-5, with D tentatively TRBD2 (6 bases). The V end lost 4 bases, the J end lost 2 bases, and 17 bases lay between the germline ends. The V gene's germline CDR1 is DFQATT and CDR2 SNEGSKA (reference sequence). This CDR3 region has 15 residues. The CDR3 nucleotides are TGCAGTGCTAAAAAAGGCAGCGGGCCACAAGAGACCCAGTACTTC. Translating it yields CSAKKGSGPQETQYF.

The chain combines TRBV6-5 with TRBJ1-1, with D uncertain. The CDR3 is 14 residues long. Trimming removed 4 bases from V and 2 bases from J, with 11 bases in between. Looked up from germline, CDR1 is MNHEY and CDR2 is SVGAGI. CDR3 sequence: CASSSHISNTEAFF. Here the CDR3 DNA reads TGTGCCAGCAGTTCACATATCTCAAACACTGAAGCTTTCTTT.

This clonotype has at least ten counts. The chain couples TRBV9 to TRBJ2-1, with TRBD2 identical over 8 bases. The CDR3 extends over 16 amino acids. V lost 0 bases and J lost 8; bases outside the gene matches: 10. Looked up from germline, CDR1 is SGDLS and CDR2 is YYNGEE. CDR3 bases: TGTGCCAGCAGCGTAGGGGGGTCGGGGGGGGGCGATGAGCAGTTCTTC. It specifies CASSVGGSGGGDEQFF.

The chain uses TRBV11-1 and TRBJ2-1, with 13 positions matching TRBD2. V shed 2 bases, J shed 9 bases, and the junction held 10 bases outside the gene matches. CDR1 SGHAT and CDR2 FQDESV come from the germline V gene (reference sequence). The CDR3 length is 17 residues. This CDR3 reads CASSLRFTSGRGGEQFF. The DNA for the CDR3 is TGTGCCAGCAGCTTAAGATTTACTAGCGGGAGGGGTGGTGAGCAGTTCTTC.

This clonotype was seen ten or more times. V is TRBV9 and J is TRBJ1-2, with 7 bases identical to TRBD1. The CDR3 runs to 13 residues. Germline loops: CDR1 SGDLS, CDR2 YYNGEE. The V gene end was trimmed by 3 bases and the J gene end by 4 bases; junction bases not matched to a gene: 3. The CDR3 nucleotides are TGTGCCAGCAGCGGGGACAGCATCTATGGCTACACCTTC. As protein: CASSGDSIYGYTF. Full variable domain (outside the CDR3, taken from reference TRBV9 and TRBJ1-2): DSGVTQTPKHLITATGQRVTLRCSPRSGDLSVYWYQQSLDQGLQFLIQYYNGEERAKGNILERFSAQQFPDLHSELNLSSLELGDSALYFCASSGDSIYGYTFGSGTRLTVV.

As to this clonotype: One end of the junction fails to match germline, which may point to a read error. V usage is TRBV7-3 and J usage is TRBJ1-6; D might be TRBD1 (5 bases). This CDR3 contains 16 residues. In germline, CDR1 is SGHTA, CDR2 FQGTGA. CDR3 region: CASSFLGASDNSPLNF. The DNA of the CDR3 is TGTGCCAGCAGCTTCCTAGGGGCTTCCGATAATTCACCCCTCAACTTT.

This chain joins TRBV12-3 or TRBV12-4 and TRBJ2-7; D gene ambiguous. The CDR3 is 14 amino acids. V shed 6 bases and J shed 2 bases, with 14 bases lying between them. The CDR3 nucleotides are TGTGCCAGCAGCTTAACCGCCAGCGCCTACGAGCAGTACTTC. Amino acids: CASSLTASAYEQYF.

J is TRBJ2-1 and V is TRBV20-1; D is possibly TRBD1 or TRBD2 (5 bases each). Germline CDR1 reads DFQATT; CDR2 reads SNEGSKA (reference sequence). The CDR3 extends over 15 amino acids. With 6 bases removed from V and 10 bases from J, the gap between germline ends came to 25 bases. In DNA, the CDR3 is TGCAGTGCGTCAAAAGGGACCTTCGGGTCTGGAGAGCAGTTCTTC. Translating gives CSASKGTFGSGEQFF.

V is TRBV5-6 and J is TRBJ1-1; D call uncertain. V lost 1 base and J 1 base, leaving 11 bases between the germline ends. CDR1 SGHDT and CDR2 YYEEEE come from the germline V gene. The CDR3 is 15 residues long. Written as DNA, the CDR3 is TGTGCCAGCAGCTTGTATTCCCTTTCGAACACTGAAGCTTTCTTT. Amino acids: CASSLYSLSNTEAFF.